Listed below are T cell receptor beta chains from one sample, sequenced in a study of cytomegalovirus exposure and HLA in healthy donors. The table came from immunoSEQ multiplex PCR; TCRdb's copy has only in-frame clones and leaves some out. Recorded for this sample: over 100,000 clones. What was sequenced was PBMCs. Every receptor here comes from a man between 35 and 55 years old in good health and CMV-seropositive. CDR3s include the opening cysteine and the closing phenylalanine or tryptophan. Each record gives: D gene, J gene, CDR3 length, V gene, CDR3 protein, CDR3 DNA. D genes are given only for firm matches.

D gene: .
J gene: TRBJ2-2
CDR3 length: 13
V gene: TRBV6-5
CDR3 protein: CASRQGGTGELFF
CDR3 DNA: TGTGCCAGCAGACAGGGGGGGACCGGGGAGCTGTTTTTT

D gene: TRBD2
J gene: TRBJ2-7
CDR3 length: 16
V gene: TRBV6-5
CDR3 protein: CASSFTTSGRVHEQYF
CDR3 DNA: TGTGCCAGCAGTTTCACGACTAGCGGGAGGGTCCACGAGCAGTACTTC

D gene: TRBD2
J gene: TRBJ2-3
CDR3 length: 17
V gene: TRBV19
CDR3 protein: CASSIGGPGSGTDTQYF
CDR3 DNA: TGTGCCAGTAGTATTGGCGGTCCGGGGAGCGGGACTGATACGCAGTATTTT

D gene: TRBD1
J gene: TRBJ1-1
CDR3 length: 17
V gene: TRBV18
CDR3 protein: CASSGGPGGSLNTEAFF
CDR3 DNA: TGTGCCAGCTCGGGCGGTCCAGGGGGGTCTTTGAACACTGAAGCTTTCTTT

D gene: .
J gene: TRBJ1-5
CDR3 length: 14
V gene: TRBV27
CDR3 protein: CASSLAKGNQPQHF
CDR3 DNA: TGTGCCAGCAGTTTAGCTAAGGGGAATCAGCCCCAGCATTTT

D gene: TRBD1
J gene: TRBJ2-7
CDR3 length: 14
V gene: TRBV7-9
CDR3 protein: CASSLGDRGYEQYF
CDR3 DNA: TGTGCCAGCAGCTTAGGGGACAGGGGGTACGAGCAGTACTTC

D gene: .
J gene: TRBJ1-1
CDR3 length: 13
V gene: TRBV27
CDR3 protein: CASSLTENTEAFF
CDR3 DNA: TGTGCCAGCAGCCTGACAGAGAACACTGAAGCTTTCTTT

D gene: TRBD1
J gene: TRBJ2-2
CDR3 length: 14
V gene: TRBV6-1
CDR3 protein: CASPGTANTGELFF
CDR3 DNA: TGTGCCAGTCCCGGGACAGCGAACACCGGGGAGCTGTTTTTT

D gene: TRBD2
J gene: TRBJ2-7
CDR3 length: 16
V gene: TRBV14
CDR3 protein: CASSQGFAGGTYEQYF
CDR3 DNA: TGTGCCAGCAGCCAAGGTTTTGCGGGAGGGACCTACGAGCAGTACTTC

D gene: TRBD1
J gene: TRBJ2-5
CDR3 length: 15
V gene: TRBV5-1
CDR3 protein: CASSRETGGYETQYF
CDR3 DNA: TGCGCCAGCAGCCGAGAGACAGGGGGCTACGAGACCCAGTACTTC

D gene: TRBD2
J gene: TRBJ2-7
CDR3 length: 15
V gene: TRBV5-5
CDR3 protein: CASSSPTSGRYEQYF
CDR3 DNA: TGTGCCAGCAGCTCTCCGACTAGCGGGAGGTACGAGCAGTACTTC

D gene: .
J gene: TRBJ1-4
CDR3 length: 16
V gene: TRBV15
CDR3 protein: CATSRGLGHGNEKLFF
CDR3 DNA: TGTGCCACCAGCCGTGGACTGGGACACGGTAATGAAAAACTGTTTTTT

D gene: .
J gene: TRBJ2-3
CDR3 length: 15
V gene: TRBV19
CDR3 protein: CASSSAGPSTDTQYF
CDR3 DNA: TGTGCCAGTAGTTCAGCGGGTCCTAGCACAGATACGCAGTATTTT

D gene: .
J gene: TRBJ2-2
CDR3 length: 15
V gene: TRBV4-2
CDR3 protein: CASSPERTNTGELFF
CDR3 DNA: TGTGCCAGCAGCCCCGAGCGTACGAACACCGGGGAGCTGTTTTTT

D gene: .
J gene: TRBJ1-5
CDR3 length: 13
V gene: TRBV6-1
CDR3 protein: CASSEALRGPQHF
CDR3 DNA: TGTGCCAGCAGTGAAGCGCTTCGAGGGCCCCAGCATTTT